The T cell receptor (beta chain) described here comes from a study of blood T cell repertoires in COVID-19. Across the whole study: COVID-19 samples from acute and convalescent phases originated in the United States, Italy and Spain. Nucleic acid was either cDNA or gDNA, and it came from T cells, B-cell-depleted T cells, or PBMCs.

Per germline, CDR1 LGHNT and CDR2 FRNRAP. The CDR3 runs to 14 residues. Trimming cost V 4 bases and J 1 base, with 10 bases left between them. In the study's own analysis: Counts of nucleated cells, estimated from reference gene primer amplification, were obtained. Measured with immunoSEQ multiplex PCR; TCRdb has only the in-frame clones, and not every one. V, J and clone size are those of that table, while D and trimming were read from the DNA. The sample records about 280,000 clones, approximately 83% being singletons. This chain uses TRBV12-5 with TRBJ2-5; D perhaps matches TRBD2 (5 bases). The TCR originated in a woman between 65 and 79 years old with acute or convalescent COVID-19. The specimen sequenced was peripheral blood. This chain's CDR3 is CASGWGGSQETQYF. Here the CDR3 DNA reads TGTGCTAGTGGTTGGGGTGGGAGCCAAGAGACCCAGTACTTC. Using reference TRBV12-5 and TRBJ2-5 for the parts outside the CDR3, the full variable domain is DARVTQTPRHKVTEMGQEVTMRCQPILGHNTVFWYRQTMMQGLELLAYFRNRAPLDDSGMPKDRFSAEMPDATLATLKIQPSEPRDSAVYFCASGWGGSQETQYFGPGTRLLVL.